This T cell receptor beta chain was sequenced for a study of OX40 agonist ivuxolimab in advanced cancers. Study overall: The mean age was approximately 60 years, ranging from 23 to 79, with more than 70% of participants male. Partial responses were observed in three patients, of whom one had hepatocellular carcinoma and two had cutaneous melanoma. Whole-study results and caveats: In the 0.1-3.0 mg/kg groups, partial responders showed among the lowest expansion. Circulating CD4+ and CD8+ T cells showed clonal expansion by week 6 at 0.1 to 3.0 mg/kg.

Details on this clone: The antigen remains undetermined.

V lost 8 bases to trimming and J lost 2 bases; unmatched junction nucleotides: 7. Germline-derived CDR1 and CDR2 are MDHEN and SYDVKM. There are 15 residues in the CDR3. The table came from immunoSEQ multiplex PCR; TCRdb's copy has only in-frame clones and leaves some out. The sample holds about 80,000 clones; roughly 81% are singletons and the top ten take approximately 25%. The specimen comprised CD4+ or CD8+ T cells sorted from blood, sampled in a trial of the OX40 agonist ivuxolimab. This receptor was obtained from an adult with an advanced solid tumor such as melanoma, head and neck, liver or kidney cancer. V and J are TRBV28 and TRBJ1-1; 11 bases are shared with TRBD1. In DNA form, the CDR3 reads TGTGCCAGCTCTGGACAGGGGGCTTTCAACACTGAAGCTTTCTTT. Translating it yields CASSGQGAFNTEAFF.